This section outlines one TCR beta chain sequence together with its context. This clonotype appeared a few times. Its antigen remains undetermined. No base qualities exist here, and no much larger clone lies one base off it. V lost 3 bases and J lost 6 bases, and the count of bases not matched to a germline gene is 4. The CDR3, from cysteine to phenylalanine, totals 13 residues. Only the CDR3 portion is preserved as DNA: 39 bases, with reading frame beginning at the first base. This specimen belongs to a study of response to subunit inactivated influenza vaccine listed by TCRdb under 2018. In the study overall: The study used deep quantitative T cell receptor repertoire profiling to track responses to a trivalent subunit inactivated influenza vaccine. Overall study outcomes, separate from this receptor: It was suggested by the authors that each seasonal influenza vaccination may recruit only a limited number of new T cells.

The library was produced with RT-PCR. The reads were generated on an Illumina HiSeq 2500. In TCRdb, the public reads were trimmed at Q25 with fastp and aligned with MiXCR, with productive beta chains retained. CDR3 protein sequences are deduplicated, and each keeps its most common genes and DNA. The sample table lists a few hundred thousand distinct CDR3 sequences, about 14% of them with a count of one. Clones ranked in the top ten supply more than 9.5% of the sample. This material consisted of PBMCs from blood, taken roughly 12 days after vaccination. The source of this sequence is a man between 45 and 60 years old who received an inactivated influenza vaccine. Donor details come from another sample of the same person, matched by shared clones. The receptor chain draws on TRBV12-3 or TRBV12-4 and TRBJ2-7; TRBD1 lines up with 8 middle nucleotides. The base sequence is TGTGCCAGCAGTTTCGTACAGGGGGGCGAGCAGTACTTC. This sequence encodes CASSFVQGGEQYF.